Shown below are 16 T cell receptor beta chains from a single sample sequenced in a study of cytomegalovirus exposure and HLA in healthy donors. PCR employed 60 Vbeta and 13 Jbeta primers. Generated by immunoSEQ multiplex PCR, the TCRdb table keeps only in-frame clones and is missing some. Of about 120,000 clones listed, 70% to 85% are singletons. Sequencing was carried out using PBMCs. These receptors were taken from a man aged 45 to 65 in good health and CMV-seropositive.

The J gene is TRBJ1-5, the V gene TRBV30, with no clear D. CDR1 is GTSNPN and CDR2 is SVGIG in the germline V gene (reference sequence). V was clipped by 0 bases and J by 6 bases, with 9 bases between them. The length of the CDR3 is 13 residues. The CDR3 protein is CAWSVVEGQPQHF. In nucleotides, the CDR3 is TGTGCCTGGAGTGTTGTCGAGGGTCAGCCCCAGCATTTT.

The rearrangement joins TRBV19 to TRBJ1-1, with D unclear. The ends were cut back, 0 bases at V and 1 base at J, with 12 bases in the middle. This CDR3 comprises 16 residues. Germline CDR1 reads LNHDA; CDR2 reads SQIVND (reference sequence). CDR3 in DNA: TGTGCCAGTAGTATAGAACAGACTATCCGGAACACTGAAGCTTTCTTT. Its translation: CASSIEQTIRNTEAFF.

This chain connects TRBV5-1 to TRBJ2-1; D is unclear. The CDR3 totals 13 residues. Germline CDR1 SGHRS, CDR2 YFSETQ. Trimming pared 1 base from V and 6 bases from J, leaving 8 bases between. This CDR3 reads CASSLWQFNEQFF. CDR3 DNA sequence: TGCGCCAGCAGCTTGTGGCAATTCAATGAGCAGTTCTTC.

This chain uses TRBV5-6 with TRBJ2-3; the D is unclear. Germline loops: CDR1 SGHDT, CDR2 YYEEEE. The V and J ends lost 4 bases and 5 bases respectively, with 17 bases between them. The CDR3 consists of 15 residues. The CDR3: CASSAYSLSEDTQYF. DNA of the CDR3: TGTGCCAGCAGCGCCTACTCCTTAAGTGAAGATACGCAGTATTTT.

This clone has just a few counts. The rearrangement uses TRBV6-5 and TRBJ2-1; tentative D call: TRBD2 (6 bases). Trimming left V 6 bases short and J 10 bases short, with 22 bases between. The CDR3 length is 15 residues. Germline loops: CDR1 MNHEY, CDR2 SVGAGI. CDR3 loop: CASSDAGLLGGEQFF. The DNA for the CDR3 is TGTGCCAGCAGCGATGCGGGACTCCTTGGGGGGGAGCAGTTCTTC.

V and J are TRBV18 and TRBJ1-1; maybe TRBD1 (6 bases). Trimming pared 6 bases from V and 1 base from J, leaving 9 bases between. The CDR3 length is 13 residues. The germline V gene has CDR1 KGHSH and CDR2 LQKENI. The CDR3: CASSQTGNTEAFF. CDR3 nucleotide sequence: TGTGCCAGCTCCCAGACAGGGAACACTGAAGCTTTCTTT.

The genes are TRBV30 and TRBJ2-7; D is uncertain. The germline V and J ends were trimmed by 3 bases and 1 base, with 10 bases remaining between them. The germline V gene encodes CDR1 GTSNPN and CDR2 SVGIG (reference sequence). CDR3 length equals 13 residues. CDR3 nucleotide sequence: TGTGCCTGGAGCATATTAGAGTCCTACGAGCAGTACTTC. This gives the protein CAWSILESYEQYF.

The V call is TRBV5-1, the J call TRBJ2-5; 10 bases align to TRBD1. The CDR3 is 16 residues long. Trimming cost V 5 bases and J 1 base; bases outside gene matches: 8. Per germline, CDR1 SGHRS and CDR2 YFSETQ. Here the CDR3 DNA reads TGCGCCAGCAGGGGGGGGGACAGGGGACCCCAAGAGACCCAGTACTTC. It encodes CASRGGDRGPQETQYF.

This rearrangement joins TRBV7-4 to TRBJ2-1; 13 bases agree with TRBD2. This CDR3 contains 17 residues. V trimming: 7 bases; J trimming: 8 bases; junction bases outside the gene matches: 14. Germline lookup yields CDR1 SGHVT and CDR2 SQSDAQ. The CDR3 DNA is TGTGCCAGCACCCTAAGGACCCGACTAGCGGGGGGACATGAGCAGTTCTTC. Translated: CASTLRTRLAGGHEQFF.

CDR3 bases: TGCGCCAGCAGCACACAGACAGGGGGTTCTTACGAGCAGTACTTC. Translating it yields CASSTQTGGSYEQYF. The J gene is TRBJ2-7, the V gene TRBV5-1; TRBD1 aligns across 9 bases. CDR3 length: 15 residues. Germline CDR1 and CDR2: SGHRS and YFSETQ. V lost 4 bases and J lost 4; bases outside the gene matches: 9.

V usage is TRBV13 and J usage is TRBJ2-6, with TRBD2 as a possible D gene (6 bases). Trimming stripped 3 bases from V and 1 base from J, with 13 bases between. The CDR3 is made up of 17 amino acids. CDR1 and CDR2 (germline): PRHDT, FYEKMQ (reference sequence). CDR3 in DNA: TGTGCCAGCAGCTTTGCGGGACTGCTGTCTGGGGCCAACGTCCTGACTTTC. This translates into CASSFAGLLSGANVLTF.

Only one count was recorded for this clone. The chain combines TRBV2 with TRBJ1-5, with 7 bases matching TRBD1. V lost 6 bases and J lost 3; bases outside the gene matches: 5. Germline lookup yields CDR1 SNHLY and CDR2 FYNNEI. CDR3 length: 14 amino acids. CDR3 sequence reads: CASRDRSPNQPQHF. CDR3 in DNA: TGTGCCAGCAGGGACAGGAGTCCCAATCAGCCCCAGCATTTT.

The chain employs TRBV28 and TRBJ2-4, with a possible D match to TRBD2 (6 bases). Per germline, CDR1 MDHEN and CDR2 SYDVKM. The CDR3 has 14 amino acids. Trimming stripped 6 bases from V and 2 bases from J, with 11 bases between. CDR3 protein: CASSPGGTKNIQYF. The CDR3 DNA is TGTGCCAGCAGCCCCGGGGGAACCAAAAACATTCAGTACTTC. The whole variable domain, filled in from reference TRBV28 and TRBJ2-4, reads DVKVTQSSRYLVKRTGEKVFLECVQDMDHENMFWYRQDPGLGLRLIYFSYDVKMKEKGDIPEGYSVSREKKERFSLILESASTNQTSMYLCASSPGGTKNIQYFGAGTRLSVL.

This clone was seen once. The chain combines TRBV2 with TRBJ2-6, with D possibly being TRBD2 (5 bases). Germline V gives CDR1 SNHLY, CDR2 FYNNEI. The CDR3 has 13 residues. The V end was cut by 6 bases, the J end by 5 bases, with 8 bases between. CDR3 DNA: TGTGCCAGCAGAGTAGCGTGGGCCAACGTCCTGACTTTC. It codes for CASRVAWANVLTF.

The table lists this clone with a few counts. This chain links TRBV11-2 with TRBJ2-6; D may be TRBD1 (5 bases). With 6 bases removed from V and 0 bases from J, the gap between germline ends came to 12 bases. Germline lookup yields CDR1 SGHAT and CDR2 FQNNGV. This CDR3 comprises 16 residues. The CDR3 loop is CASSQRGSSGANVLTF. The CDR3 coding sequence is TGTGCCAGCAGTCAAAGGGGAAGCTCTGGGGCCAACGTCCTGACTTTC. Full variable domain (missing parts from reference TRBV11-2 and TRBJ2-6): EAGVAQSPRYKIIEKRQSVAFWCNPISGHATLYWYQQILGQGPKLLIQFQNNGVVDDSQLPKDRFSAERLKGVDSTLKIQPAKLEDSAVYLCASSQRGSSGANVLTFGAGSRLTVL.

CDR3 bases: TGTGCCAGCAGCCCCGACGAAGGGGTGGGCCAGCCCCAGCATTTT. Residues: CASSPDEGVGQPQHF. The chain employs TRBV6-5 and TRBJ1-5; D may be TRBD1 (5 bases). This CDR3 has 15 residues. V lost 6 bases, J lost 7 bases, and 19 bases lay in between. Germline assignment: CDR1 MNHEY and CDR2 SVGAGI.